This T cell receptor (beta chain) comes out of a study of cytomegalovirus exposure and HLA in healthy donors. Germline V gene data show CDR1 as MNHEY and CDR2 as SVGAGI. V was pared by 8 bases and J by 5 bases, with 15 bases between. The CDR3 has 14 residues. The study's findings and limits: Another analysis was done later, and it associated roughly 15,000 TCR beta sequences with HLA alleles at 0.05 false discovery rate. Further analysis, carried out later, found HLA-associated TCR beta chains more clonally expanded than equally common other chains. With later analysis, a missense DCLRE1C variant became linked to TCR beta V- and J-gene trimming. DRB1 showed the most TCR associations and HLA-C the fewest in a later analysis, as rates varied by HLA locus.

The PCR employed 60 Vbeta primers together with 13 Jbeta primers. Method: immunoSEQ multiplex PCR; TCRdb's copy keeps in-frame clones and lacks some. The sample lists around 94,000 clones, around 78% occurring once. As for this clone: Its antigen is currently unknown.

The sample comprised PBMCs. This chain connects TRBV6-5 to TRBJ2-2, with a weak D call TRBD2 (6 bases). The TCR originated in a woman aged 40-49 years in good health and CMV-seropositive. The CDR3 reads CASGGTFQTGELFF. The CDR3 region has the DNA TGTGCCAGCGGAGGGACTTTCCAGACCGGGGAGCTGTTTTTT.